This TCR beta chain was captured by sequencing in a study of cytomegalovirus exposure and HLA in healthy donors. Healthy bone marrow donors supplied every sample. Researchers ran the PCR with 60 Vbeta and 13 Jbeta primers. In the original processing: About 10 million of tens of millions of unique TCR beta chains were shared, per a later count. Method: immunoSEQ multiplex PCR; TCRdb's copy keeps in-frame clones and lacks some. Clone size and the V and J calls come from that table; the DNA yielded D and trimming. The sample shows some 200,000 clones, around 79% of them seen only once. The receptor was derived from a girl aged 10 to 17 in good health and CMV-seropositive. The sequenced sample was PBMCs.

This chain's CDR3 is CASSFTGISNSPLHF. The CDR3, as DNA: TGTGCCAGCAGCTTCACAGGGATTAGTAATTCACCCCTCCACTTT. The rearrangement uses TRBV5-4 and TRBJ1-6; D perhaps matches TRBD1 (6 bases). Germline-derived CDR1 and CDR2 are SGHNT and YYREEE (reference sequence). The V gene lost 2 bases and the J gene lost 6 bases, with 12 bases spanning the gap. There are 15 residues in the CDR3.